This T cell receptor (beta chain) was captured in a study of naive and memory T cell subsets (dated by TCRdb to 2015 to 2018). With respect to the entire study: An open-source, UMI-based TCR alpha and beta sequencing pipeline was applied to sorted naive and memory peripheral blood T cell subsets. Complete agreement was observed between the functional CMV T cell responses and the IgG serology results. RNA was DNase-treated and reverse transcribed with TCR constant-region primers, mostly using SuperScript III.

Paper-wide results and their limitations: RNA-based TCR counts may be affected by expression changes linked to T cell activation and differentiation. In both CD4 and CD8 cells, a rise in Gini index and a fall in Shannon and inverse Simpson diversity were observed from naive through CM, EM and EMRA. A clonotype was defined as a single alpha or beta chain sequence rather than as a paired alpha/beta receptor. Once error correction was done, more than 90% of naive TCR sequences showed up just once, which made the naive abundance distributions much steeper than those of the memory subsets. TCR abundance followed a power law whose exponent differed between naive and memory subsets but was consistent across the three individuals. The repertoire findings for the naive and memory subsets could not be validated against a ground truth because none was available.

Libraries were made using UMI-ligation and nested PCR. The beta constant-region primer consisted of an equimolar mixture of two oligonucleotides that together covered TRBC1 and TRBC2. T4 RNA ligase 1 ligated a single-stranded oligonucleotide carrying the SP2 primer and a 12-nucleotide UMI to the cDNA 3' end. Four rounds of PCR, combining the SP2 primer with nested alpha and beta constant-region primers, were used to amplify the ligated cDNA. Incubation of the ligation reaction was carried out at 16 degrees C for about 20-25 hours. To avoid over-amplification, PCR2 was usually performed as a SYBR Green qPCR and halted once a predetermined threshold was reached. Apart from the first purification, every purification step used Agencourt AMPure XP magnetic beads. Library quantification was done by Qubit, followed by a TapeStation check on which the main peak was expected at around 650 bp. Pooled libraries were sequenced on an Illumina MiSeq with v2 2x251 paired-end kits, typically giving roughly 0.9-2.1 million reads per sample. Libraries were pooled at approximately 3.7 nM per sample, and 5-7% PhiX was added to improve cluster recognition. The study's processing was this. Using tag matching that tolerated one base-pair mismatch, Decombinator assigned V and J genes to FASTQ reads that had been processed by Demultiplexor. Collapsinator used UMIs to correct both sequencing errors and frequency errors arising from PCR heterogeneity. CDR3Translator translated TCRs and extracted CDR3s from the conserved cysteine to the FGXG phenylalanine, flagging non-productive sequences. Gini, Shannon entropy and inverse Simpson indices were calculated on repertoires that had been subsampled to equal numbers of UMI-defined TCRs. Clonotype abundance distributions were fitted to a power law by maximum likelihood within the linear range. When run on a single naive CD8 sample, MIGEC and the pipeline yielded similar UMI counts, similar unique TCR numbers and similar clonal distributions. The repertoires were searched for 6,000 to 9,500 CMV-associated CDR3 sequences that had been compiled from VDJdb and a published dataset. Through fastp at Q25 and MiXCR, TCRdb rebuilt clones from the public reads, retaining in-frame beta chains. Rows matching on CDR3 protein sequence are summarized as one entry with the most common DNA and genes. None of the V and J calls come from the authors' own analysis; TCRdb made them. The sample includes approximately 89,000 distinct CDR3 sequences, with roughly 7% observed a single time. The ten most abundant clones make up around 1.7% of the sample.

There are a few counts of this clonotype. The clone's antigen remains unknown. No base qualities exist here, and no much larger clone lies one base off it. From the second PCR step on, the TCR alpha and beta chain libraries were amplified in separate reactions. CMV status of each donor was established by measuring IFNgamma production from CD4+ T cells after fresh PBMCs were stimulated overnight with CMV viral lysate. Using Miltenyi beads, CD4 T cells were first positively selected, and CD8 T cells were then positively selected from the CD4-negative fraction. After staining for CD3, CD4, CD8, CD45RA, CD27 and a live/dead dye, cells were sorted on a BD Aria II into four subsets based on CD45RA and CD27. Blood was obtained from a few healthy volunteers, and the blood from each volunteer was fractionated into CD4 and CD8 T cells and subsequently into four differentiation subsets. Approximately 120 ml of peripheral blood was drawn per donor, and PBMC were isolated by Ficoll-Paque PLUS density-gradient centrifugation. Sorted cells were lysed in RLT buffer, and RNA was extracted with a Qiagen RNeasy kit and stored at -80°C.

V gives up 5 bases and J gives up 3 bases, and the segment between their germline ends measures 12 bases. CDR1 and CDR2, looked up from the germline V gene (reference sequence), are SGHNT and YYREEE. Measured from the cysteine to the phenylalanine, the CDR3 is 14 residues long. Only the CDR3 part of the read is kept: 42 bases, read in frame from the first base. The sequencing sample was made of central memory CD4+ T cells from blood. The cell subset or site tag for this specimen amounts to: central memory, CD45RA- CD27+. The sequence derives from a human donor in good health. Here the chain combines TRBV5-4 and TRBJ2-4, with the D gene not clear enough to name. Read as DNA, the sequence is TGTGCCAGCAGACCCGGAGAAGGCAAAAACATTCAGTACTTC. The translation is CASRPGEGKNIQYF.